This entry describes one T cell receptor (beta chain). Germline V gene lookup returns CDR1 SGHAT and CDR2 FQDESV (reference sequence). V shed 5 bases and J shed 4 bases, with 20 bases lying between them. This CDR3 region has 16 residues. Under the authors' procedure: For nucleated cells, counts were estimated from reference gene primer amplification. Assay used: immunoSEQ multiplex PCR; TCRdb lists only in-frame clones, some missing. Clonal size and the V and J genes are those of that table, whereas D and trimming came from the DNA. The repertoire consists of some 130,000 clones, with around 89% occurring once and the leading ten covering about 4.4%. The sample is drawn from a study of blood T cell repertoires in COVID-19.

The chain links TRBV11-1 to TRBJ1-1; the D gene is possibly TRBD1 (5 bases). The source is a man in his 60s with COVID-19, enrolled during active disease. Sequences were obtained from peripheral blood. CDR3 DNA: TGTGCCAGCAGCCCTAGGGGCAATTTCCTCCTCACTGAAGCTTTCTTT. It specifies CASSPRGNFLLTEAFF.